The 23 T cell receptor beta chains below come from one sample, sequenced in a study of long-term antiretroviral therapy in people with HIV. With survey level as its setting, the immunoSEQ assay was v3.0. The method was immunoSEQ multiplex PCR; TCRdb's version includes in-frame clones alone and lacks a portion of them. Among roughly 30,000 clones listed, 75% to 90% were seen once. The material sequenced was unsorted PBMCs, taken 0.8 years before starting antiretroviral therapy. The receptors were gathered from a man aged 18 to 29 with HIV.

This chain uses TRBV4-2 with TRBJ1-3; the D gene is possibly TRBD1 (5 bases). V lost 1 base, J lost 4 bases, and 11 bases lay in between. The V gene's germline CDR1 is LGHNA and CDR2 YNFKEQ. The CDR3 contains 15 residues. This chain's CDR3 is CASSQGQGRGNTIYF. In nucleotides, the CDR3 is TGTGCCAGCAGCCAAGGTCAGGGTAGAGGAAACACCATATATTTT.

The rearrangement joins TRBV18 to TRBJ2-1; TRBD1 is a possible D gene (6 bases). V lost 4 bases to trimming and J lost 10 bases, with 29 bases between them. The CDR3 spans 18 residues. The germline CDR1 and CDR2 sequences are KGHSH and LQKENI. The chain's CDR3 is CASSHPSQTGTRMLEQFF. The CDR3 DNA follows: TGTGCCAGCTCACATCCCTCGCAGACAGGCACCCGAATGTTGGAGCAGTTCTTC.

The chain links TRBV29-1 to TRBJ2-7; 7 positions match TRBD2. The CDR3 spans 15 residues. From germline, CDR1 is SQVTM and CDR2 ANQGSEA. The V gene end was trimmed by 4 bases and the J gene end by 2 bases; junction bases not matched to a gene: 11. CDR3 sequence reads: CSVGMGLADPYEQYF. CDR3 nucleotides: TGCAGCGTTGGAATGGGCCTAGCGGACCCCTACGAGCAGTACTTC.

CDR3: CASSLTIDWIDEKLFF. In DNA, the CDR3 is TGTGCCAGCAGCTTGACCATCGACTGGATTGATGAAAAACTGTTTTTT. V usage is TRBV5-6 and J usage is TRBJ1-4; D remains ambiguous. The V gene lost 1 base and the J gene lost 6 bases, with 16 bases spanning the gap. Germline CDR1 reads SGHDT; CDR2 reads YYEEEE. The CDR3 is 16 residues long.

V gene TRBV19 combines with J gene TRBJ2-3, with D perhaps matching TRBD2 (6 bases). The CDR3 covers 11 residues. CDR1 and CDR2 from the germline V gene are LNHDA and SQIVND (reference sequence). Trimming removed 7 bases from V and 7 bases from J, with 9 bases in between. CDR3 sequence reads: CASNGGNTQYF. CDR3 sequence (DNA): TGTGCCAGTAACGGGGGAAATACGCAGTATTTT.

This clone was observed a handful of times. This rearrangement joins TRBV28 to TRBJ1-2, with D hard to call. Trimming took 5 bases from V and 4 from J, leaving 14 bases between them. The CDR3 has 14 residues. In germline, CDR1 is MDHEN, CDR2 SYDVKM. CDR3 loop: CASSPPGRIYGYTF. The CDR3 DNA is TGTGCCAGCAGTCCCCCCGGACGGATCTATGGCTACACCTTC.

The chain has TRBV5-1 and TRBJ2-7; D not resolved. V was trimmed by 0 bases and J by 0 bases, leaving 16 bases between them. CDR1 and CDR2 (germline): SGHRS, YFSETQ. This CDR3 comprises 17 residues. CDR3 residues: CASSLDASIISSYEQYF. The CDR3 DNA is TGCGCCAGCAGCTTGGATGCCTCGATTATTAGCTCCTACGAGCAGTACTTC.

The chain carries TRBV12-5 and TRBJ2-3; D uncertain. Looked up from germline, CDR1 is LGHNT and CDR2 is FRNRAP. This CDR3 spans 11 amino acids. V was trimmed by 5 bases and J by 6 bases, leaving 6 bases between them. The CDR3 reads CASGITDTQYF. In DNA, the CDR3 is TGTGCTAGTGGTATTACGGATACGCAGTATTTT.

This chain uses TRBV29-1 with TRBJ1-4; D remains unclear. V lost 4 bases and J 2 bases, leaving 5 bases between the germline ends. This CDR3 has 12 residues. The germline CDR1 and CDR2 sequences are SQVTM and ANQGSEA. This CDR3 is CSVASTNEKLFF. The CDR3 nucleotides read TGCAGCGTTGCCTCGACTAATGAAAAACTGTTTTTT.

The chain uses TRBV4-2 and TRBJ2-7; 9 nucleotides line up with TRBD2. CDR3 size: 18 residues. V lost 0 bases, J lost 3 bases, and 12 bases stayed unmatched. The germline V gene encodes CDR1 LGHNA and CDR2 YNFKEQ. The DNA for the CDR3 is TGTGCCAGCAGCCAAGAACGGGGTAGCGGGAGCAATAACTACGAGCAGTACTTC. This translates into CASSQERGSGSNNYEQYF.

This clone has just a few counts. The chain has TRBV2 and TRBJ1-5, with a tentative D call TRBD1 (6 bases). This CDR3 is built from 16 residues. The germline V and J ends were trimmed by 0 bases and 1 base, with 10 bases remaining between them. CDR1 and CDR2 from the germline V gene are SNHLY and FYNNEI. CDR3: CASSEAGAESNQPQHF. Written as DNA, the CDR3 is TGTGCCAGCAGTGAAGCGGGGGCAGAAAGCAATCAGCCCCAGCATTTT.

The chain combines TRBV18 with TRBJ2-7, with 8 positions matching TRBD2. Per germline, CDR1 KGHSH and CDR2 LQKENI. The length of the CDR3 is 14 residues. V dropped 2 bases and J dropped 3; count of bases not matched to a gene: 3. The CDR3 DNA reads as TGTGCCAGCTCACCAGGGCGGGAGGTCTACGAGCAGTACTTC. It encodes CASSPGREVYEQYF.

V and J are TRBV5-5 and TRBJ2-6; D remains unclear. The ends were cut back, 3 bases at V and 0 bases at J, with 7 bases in the middle. In germline, CDR1 is SGHKS, CDR2 YYEKEE (reference sequence). The CDR3 consists of 15 residues. CDR3 coding DNA: TGTGCCAGCAGCTGGCTTACCTCTGGGGCCAACGTCCTGACTTTC. Its translation is CASSWLTSGANVLTF.

Note on this clone: The junction departs from germline at one end; a sequencing error may be responsible. This chain uses TRBV7-9 with TRBJ2-3; 9 nucleotides align to TRBD2. The CDR3 covers 16 residues. CDR1 is SEHNR, CDR2 FQNEAQ, per germline (reference sequence). The CDR3 nucleotides are TGTGCCAGCAGCTTAGCGTCGCGGGGGGGCACCGATACGCAGTATTTT. Translation gives CASSLASRGGTDTQYF.

This chain connects TRBV19 to TRBJ1-2, with no clear D. Looked up from germline, CDR1 is LNHDA and CDR2 is SQIVND (reference sequence). The CDR3 sequence is 11 residues long. Trimming took 3 bases from V and 6 from J, leaving 5 bases between them. This CDR3 is CASSITDGYTF. The CDR3 DNA reads as TGTGCCAGTAGTATCACGGATGGCTACACCTTC.

This clone was seen a single time. The chain employs TRBV18 and TRBJ2-5; 8 positions match TRBD1. The CDR3 consists of 17 residues. After removal of 2 bases from V and 0 bases from J, the junction contained 8 bases not matched to a gene. Germline V gene sequence: CDR1 KGHSH, CDR2 LQKENI. The CDR3 protein is CASSPIDRGAYQETQYF. As DNA, the CDR3 is TGTGCCAGCTCACCAATTGACAGGGGTGCGTACCAAGAGACCCAGTACTTC.

The rearrangement uses TRBV4-1 and TRBJ1-1, with TRBD1 matching over 8 bases. From germline, CDR1 is MGHRA and CDR2 YSYEKL. The CDR3 contains 15 residues. The J segment lost 7 bases and the V segment lost 2 bases, leaving 9 bases of the junction unmatched. CDR3 region: CASSQQGTGRGEAFF. The CDR3 nucleotides read TGCGCCAGCAGCCAACAGGGGACAGGAAGGGGTGAAGCTTTCTTT.

The chain is built from TRBV11-2 and TRBJ2-3; D is undetermined. The germline V gene has CDR1 SGHAT and CDR2 FQNNGV. The ends were cut back, 1 base at V and 6 bases at J, with 5 bases in the middle. CDR3 size: 12 residues. DNA of the CDR3: TGTGCCAGCAGCTTAGCCGGGGATACGCAGTATTTT. Protein sequence: CASSLAGDTQYF.

The chain has TRBV7-9 and TRBJ2-1; tentative D call: TRBD1 (7 bases). CDR1 and CDR2 from the germline V gene are SEHNR and FQNEAQ (reference sequence). V lost 0 bases, J lost 5 bases, and 11 bases lay in between. The CDR3 is 15 residues long. The CDR3 DNA reads TGTGCCAGCAGCTTAGCACAGGGGAGGCACAATGAGCAGTTCTTC. Residues: CASSLAQGRHNEQFF.

This clone was seen just once. The gene calls are TRBV11-3 and TRBJ2-1; perhaps D is TRBD1 or TRBD2 (5 bases each). V lost 5 bases and J 2 bases, leaving 10 bases between the germline ends. CDR1 and CDR2 from the germline V gene are SGHNT and YENEEA. The CDR3 extends over 14 amino acids. The CDR3 region has the DNA TGTGCCAGCAGCGGGGCTAGCCCCTACAATGAGCAGTTCTTC. As protein: CASSGASPYNEQFF.

This chain uses TRBV6-5 with TRBJ1-1; 9 bases are a match to TRBD1. CDR1 is MNHEY, CDR2 SVGAGI, per germline. V was clipped by 1 base and J by 1 base; unmatched bases: 1. This CDR3 comprises 15 residues. In DNA, the CDR3 is TGTGCCAGCAGTTACTGGGGACAGGGGAACACTGAAGCTTTCTTT. Translation gives CASSYWGQGNTEAFF.

V gene TRBV11-2 combines with J gene TRBJ2-7; D tentatively fits TRBD1 or TRBD2 (5 bases each). V lost 4 bases and J lost 2, with 18 bases in between. The germline V gene encodes CDR1 SGHAT and CDR2 FQNNGV. The CDR3 totals 16 residues. The CDR3: CASSSTRDPRAYEQYF. CDR3 coding DNA: TGTGCCAGCAGCTCCACCCGGGACCCCAGGGCCTACGAGCAGTACTTC.

This rearrangement joins TRBV6-1 to TRBJ2-7; D call uncertain. Trimming left V 4 bases short and J 1 base short, with 8 bases between. Germline V gene data show CDR1 as MNHNS and CDR2 as SASEGT. The CDR3 covers 13 residues. CDR3 protein: CASSVTGSYEQYF. DNA for the CDR3: TGTGCCAGCAGTGTGACCGGGTCCTACGAGCAGTACTTC.